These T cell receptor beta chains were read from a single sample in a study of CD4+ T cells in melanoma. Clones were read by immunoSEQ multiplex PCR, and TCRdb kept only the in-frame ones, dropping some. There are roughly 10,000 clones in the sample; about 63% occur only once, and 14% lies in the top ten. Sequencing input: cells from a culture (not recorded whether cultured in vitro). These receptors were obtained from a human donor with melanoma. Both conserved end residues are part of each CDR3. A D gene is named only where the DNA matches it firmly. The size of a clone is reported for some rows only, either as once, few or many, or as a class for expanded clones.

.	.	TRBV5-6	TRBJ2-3	TGTGCCAGCAGCTCCTGGGCCCGCTACACAGATACGCAGTATTTT	CASSSWARYTDTQYF
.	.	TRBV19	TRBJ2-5	TGTGCCAGTAGTCCGGACCCAGATGCGGTGACCCAGTACTTC	CASSPDPDAVTQYF
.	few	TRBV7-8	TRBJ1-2	TGTGCCAGCAGCGAAACCGGGACGGGATATGGCTACACCTTC	CASSETGTGYGYTF
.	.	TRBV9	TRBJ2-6	TGTGCCAGCAGCGTAATGGGGACTGGGGCCAACGTCCTGACTTTC	CASSVMGTGANVLTF
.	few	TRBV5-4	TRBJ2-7	TGTGCCAGCAGCTTCGACCTCTCCGAGCAGTACTTC	CASSFDLSEQYF
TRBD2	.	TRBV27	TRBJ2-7	TGTGCCAGCAGTTTATACGGTCGGGGGGGAACCCCTTACGAGCAGTACTTC	CASSLYGRGGTPYEQYF
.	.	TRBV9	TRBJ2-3	TGTGCCAGCAGCGTGGGGCCGGACACAGATACGCAGTATTTT	CASSVGPDTDTQYF
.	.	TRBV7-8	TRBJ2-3	TGTGCCAGCAGCTCCTCCACCGGGCTAGGCCTTAATACAGATACGCAGTATTTT	CASSSSTGLGLNTDTQYF
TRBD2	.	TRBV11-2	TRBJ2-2	TGTGCCAGCAGCTCTAGCGGGGGGGCCACCGGGGAGCTGTTTTTT	CASSSSGGATGELFF
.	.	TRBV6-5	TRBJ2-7	TGTGCCAGCAGCGTAACCGGGACCTCCTACGAGCAGTACTTC	CASSVTGTSYEQYF
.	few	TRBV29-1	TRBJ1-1	TGCAGCGTTGGGCAGCATGAAGCTTTCTTT	CSVGQHEAFF
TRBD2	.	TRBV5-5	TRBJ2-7	TGTGCCAGCAGCTTGGTTTCCGCGGGAGCTCAGGAGCAGTACTTC	CASSLVSAGAQEQYF
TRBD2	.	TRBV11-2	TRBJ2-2	TGTGCCAGCAGCGGGCCGGGGGGGGCCGGGGAGCTGTTTTTT	CASSGPGGAGELFF
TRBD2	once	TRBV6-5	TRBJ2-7	TGTGCCAGCAGTAGGCGGGGCGGGGAGGGAGAGCAGTACTTC	CASSRRGGEGEQYF
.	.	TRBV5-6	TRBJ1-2	TGTGCCAGCAGCTTTTTGGCTAACTATGGCTACACCTTC	CASSFLANYGYTF
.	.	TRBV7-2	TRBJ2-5	TGTGCCAGCAGCTCTGGTCTAGCCTTTGAGACCCAGTACTTC	CASSSGLAFETQYF
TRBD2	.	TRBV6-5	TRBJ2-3	TGTGCCAGCCGACTAGCGGGGTCTACGCAGTATTTT	CASRLAGSTQYF
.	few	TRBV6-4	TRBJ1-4	TGTGCCAGCAGTGACTCTAAGATCACAGGGACGGAACTGTTTTTT	CASSDSKITGTELFF
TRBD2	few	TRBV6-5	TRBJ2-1	TGTGCCAGCAATAAGGAGCGGGGGCGCAATGAGCAGTTCTTC	CASNKERGRNEQFF
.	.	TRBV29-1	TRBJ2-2	TGCAGCGTTCATTGGGGGTCGGACACCGGGGAGCTGTTTTTT	CSVHWGSDTGELFF
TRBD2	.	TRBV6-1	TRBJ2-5	TGTGCCAGCAGTGAAAGCAGCGGGGGGGCAGAGACCCAGTACTTC	CASSESSGGAETQYF
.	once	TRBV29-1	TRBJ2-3	TGCAGCGTTGATAGGCGACTAGGGAGAACAGATACGCAGTATTTT	CSVDRRLGRTDTQYF
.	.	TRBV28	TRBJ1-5	TGTGCCAGCGGACTTGTGGGCAATCAGCCCCAGCATTTT	CASGLVGNQPQHF
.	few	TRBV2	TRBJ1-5	TGTGCCAGCAGTGACATTAATAGCAATCAGCCCCAGCATTTT	CASSDINSNQPQHF